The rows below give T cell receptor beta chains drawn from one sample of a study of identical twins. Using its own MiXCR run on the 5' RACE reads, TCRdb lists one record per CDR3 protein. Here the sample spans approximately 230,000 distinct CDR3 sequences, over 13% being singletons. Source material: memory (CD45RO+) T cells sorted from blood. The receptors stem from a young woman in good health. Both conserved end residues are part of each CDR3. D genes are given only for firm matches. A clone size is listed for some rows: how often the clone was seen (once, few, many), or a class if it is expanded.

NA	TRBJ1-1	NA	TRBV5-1	TGCGCCAGCAGCCCGCGGCAGGAGGGGAGGAACACTGAAGCTTTCTTT	CASSPRQEGRNTEAFF
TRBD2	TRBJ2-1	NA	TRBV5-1	TGCGCCAGCAGCCCTAGCGGGAGCAACAATGATCAGTTCTTC	CASSPSGSNNDQFF
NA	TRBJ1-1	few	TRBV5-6	TGTGCCAGCAGCTTGGTAGGTGGGGCAGACACTGAAGCTTTCTTT	CASSLVGGADTEAFF
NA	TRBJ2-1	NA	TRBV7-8	TGTGCCAGCAGCTTAGGGCGACAGTCCCATAGTGAGCAGTTCTTC	CASSLGRQSHSEQFF
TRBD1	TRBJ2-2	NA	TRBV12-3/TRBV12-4	TGTGCCAGCATCCCGACAGGGTTAAACGGGGAGCTGTTTTTT	CASIPTGLNGELFF
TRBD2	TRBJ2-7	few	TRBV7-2	TGTGCCAGCAGCCGCTTGCCAGGGACTAGCTTCATCGACGAGCAGTACTTC	CASSRLPGTSFIDEQYF
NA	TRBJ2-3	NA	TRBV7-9	TGTGCCAGCAGCTTTACACAGCCCACAGATACGCAGTATTTT	CASSFTQPTDTQYF
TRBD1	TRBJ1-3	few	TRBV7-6	TGTGCCAGCAGCTCAACCCCCGGGACAGGTTTGGAAAACACCATATATTTT	CASSSTPGTGLENTIYF
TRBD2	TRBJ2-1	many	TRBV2	TGTGCCAGCAGAACTAGCGGGGATAGGAGTGAGCAGTTCTTC	CASRTSGDRSEQFF
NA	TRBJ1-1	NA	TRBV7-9	TGTGCCAGCAGCTTAAGACAACTAGAAGCTTTCTTT	CASSLRQLEAFF
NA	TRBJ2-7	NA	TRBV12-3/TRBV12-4	TGTGCCAGCAGTCGACAACCCAACTACGAGCAGTACTTC	CASSRQPNYEQYF
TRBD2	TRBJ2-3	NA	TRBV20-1	TGCAGTGCTAGGGGGAGGGGCACAGATACGCAGTATTTT	CSARGRGTDTQYF
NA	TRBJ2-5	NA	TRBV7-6	TGTGCCAGCAGCTATACGGAGACCCAGTACTTC	CASSYTETQYF
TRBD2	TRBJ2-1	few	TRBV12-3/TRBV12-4	TGTGCCAGCAGTTTGCGGCGGGGGAATGAGCAGTTCTTC	CASSLRRGNEQFF
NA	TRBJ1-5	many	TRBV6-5	TGTGCCAGCAGTTACACAGGGACTAGCAATCAGCCCCAGCATTTT	CASSYTGTSNQPQHF
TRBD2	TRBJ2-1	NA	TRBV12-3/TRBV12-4	TGTGCCAGCAGTTTAGGAGGGAGACTAGCGGGACACAATGAGCAGTTCTTC	CASSLGGRLAGHNEQFF
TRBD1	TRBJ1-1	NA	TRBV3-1	TGTGCCAGCAGCCTGTGGCAAGGGGGCTCAGAAGCTTTCTTT	CASSLWQGGSEAFF
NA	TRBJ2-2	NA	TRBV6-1	TGTGCCAGCAAGGACTACCTGAACACCGGGGAGCTGTTTTTT	CASKDYLNTGELFF
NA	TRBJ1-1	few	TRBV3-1	TGTGCCAGCAGCCAAGCCGTGGGGGAAGCTTTCTTT	CASSQAVGEAFF
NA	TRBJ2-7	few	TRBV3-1	TGTGCCAGCAGCCCTACGTTACAGGTAATATTGGGCGAGCAGTACTTC	CASSPTLQVILGEQYF
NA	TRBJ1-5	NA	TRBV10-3	TGTGCCATCAGCTCCGGACAGAATAGCAATCAGCCCCAGCATTTT	CAISSGQNSNQPQHF
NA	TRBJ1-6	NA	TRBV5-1	TGCGCCAGCAGCTTGCAGGGCCATAATTCACCCCTCCACTTT	CASSLQGHNSPLHF
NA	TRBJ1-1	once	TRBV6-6	TGTGCCACCACGCCCCCCGGGGGCCCTGAAGCTTTCTTT	CATTPPGGPEAFF
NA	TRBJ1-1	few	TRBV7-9	TGTGCCAGCAGCCGTCAGGGTGGAGCTTTCTTT	CASSRQGGAFF
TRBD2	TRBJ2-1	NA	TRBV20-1	TGCAGTGCTAGCCTAGCGGGAGGGGACAATGAGCAGTTCTTC	CSASLAGGDNEQFF
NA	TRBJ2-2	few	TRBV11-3	TGTGCCAGCTCACGGGGAGCCTCGCGGACCGGGGAGCTGTTTTTT	CASSRGASRTGELFF
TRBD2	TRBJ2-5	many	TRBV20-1	TGCAGTGCACCCCTAGCGGCCCAAGAGACCCAGTACTTC	CSAPLAAQETQYF
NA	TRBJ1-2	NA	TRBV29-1	TGCAGCGTTGGCAGAGAAGCCAACTATGGCTACACCTTC	CSVGREANYGYTF
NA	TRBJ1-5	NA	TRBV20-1	TGCAGTGCTAGATACCAGGGATATCAGCCCCAGCATTTT	CSARYQGYQPQHF
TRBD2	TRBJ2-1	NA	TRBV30	TGTGCCTGGAGTGTACGGCTAGCGGGGGGCAATGAGCAGTTCTTC	CAWSVRLAGGNEQFF
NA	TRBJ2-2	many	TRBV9	TGTGCCAGCGGGGGGACGGTTACCGGGGAGCTGTTTTTT	CASGGTVTGELFF
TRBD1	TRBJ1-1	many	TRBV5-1	TGCGCCAGCAGCTCGCGACAGGGTATCACTGAAGCTTTCTTT	CASSSRQGITEAFF
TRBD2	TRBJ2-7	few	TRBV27	TGTGCCAGCAGGGACCAAACTAGCGGGACTTCCTACGAGCAGTACTTC	CASRDQTSGTSYEQYF
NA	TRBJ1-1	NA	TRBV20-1	TGCAGTGTAAGACAGGTAGGCCACACTGAAGCTTTCTTT	CSVRQVGHTEAFF
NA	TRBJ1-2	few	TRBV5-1	TGCGCCAGCAGCTTGCAGGGAAGCGCCGATGGCTACACCTTC	CASSLQGSADGYTF
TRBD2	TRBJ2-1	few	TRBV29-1	TGCAGCGTTGACGGGCCCAGCGGGAGGGTTGTGGAGCAGTTCTTC	CSVDGPSGRVVEQFF
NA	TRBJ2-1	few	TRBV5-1	TGCGCCAGCAGCTTGGCCCCGGGATACAATGAGCAGTTCTTC	CASSLAPGYNEQFF
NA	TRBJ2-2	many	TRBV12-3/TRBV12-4	TGTGCCAGCGGGAAGAACACCGGGGAGCTGTTTTTT	CASGKNTGELFF
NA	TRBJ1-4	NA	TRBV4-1	TGCGCCAGCAGCCAAGACGGTGGGAGGTTTAATGAAAAACTGTTTTTT	CASSQDGGRFNEKLFF
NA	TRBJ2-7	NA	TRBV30	TGTGCCTGGAGCCTATCCGGTACGGGGGTTTACGACCAGTACTTC	CAWSLSGTGVYDQYF
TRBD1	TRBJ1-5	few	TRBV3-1	TGTGCCAGCAGCCATTCAGACAGGGGGTCCCAGCCCCAGCATTTT	CASSHSDRGSQPQHF
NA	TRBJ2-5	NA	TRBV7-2	TGTGCCAGCAGCTTAGGGTCGCGCTCAGAGACCCAGTACTTC	CASSLGSRSETQYF
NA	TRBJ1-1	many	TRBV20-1	TGCAGTGCTGGGCGGATCCTTGACACTGAAGCTTTCTTT	CSAGRILDTEAFF
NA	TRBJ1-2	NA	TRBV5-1	TGCGCCAGCCATAACACCGGGCAAGTCCATGGCTACACCTTC	CASHNTGQVHGYTF
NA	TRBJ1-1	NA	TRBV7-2	TGTGCCAGCAGCCCTTCCCCCAGGTCGAACACTGAAGCTTTCTTT	CASSPSPRSNTEAFF
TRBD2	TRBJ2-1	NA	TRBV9	TGTGCCAGCAGCGCTCACCTAGCGGGAGGAAGCGAGCAGTTCTTC	CASSAHLAGGSEQFF
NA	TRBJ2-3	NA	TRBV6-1	TGTGCCAGCAGTGGGGTAGGGCGGACGACAGATACGCAGTATTTT	CASSGVGRTTDTQYF
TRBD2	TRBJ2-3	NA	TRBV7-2	TGTGCCAGCAGCTTCAGCGGGATTAGCACAGATACGCAGTATTTT	CASSFSGISTDTQYF
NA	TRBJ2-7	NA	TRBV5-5	TGTGCCAGCAGCTTGGTGCAGGGGTATTCCTACGAGCAGTACTTC	CASSLVQGYSYEQYF
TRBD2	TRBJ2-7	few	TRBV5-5	TGTGCCAGCAGCTTAACTAGCGGGATGTCGGGCCGCTCCTACGAGCAGTACTTC	CASSLTSGMSGRSYEQYF
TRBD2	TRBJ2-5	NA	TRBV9	TGTGCCAGCAGCTCTAGGGGGTCTAGCGGGGGGTTAGAGACCCAGTACTTC	CASSSRGSSGGLETQYF
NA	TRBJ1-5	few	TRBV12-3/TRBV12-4	TGTGCCAGCAGTGGCGGGGCAGGTGGGAATCAGCCCCAGCATTTT	CASSGGAGGNQPQHF